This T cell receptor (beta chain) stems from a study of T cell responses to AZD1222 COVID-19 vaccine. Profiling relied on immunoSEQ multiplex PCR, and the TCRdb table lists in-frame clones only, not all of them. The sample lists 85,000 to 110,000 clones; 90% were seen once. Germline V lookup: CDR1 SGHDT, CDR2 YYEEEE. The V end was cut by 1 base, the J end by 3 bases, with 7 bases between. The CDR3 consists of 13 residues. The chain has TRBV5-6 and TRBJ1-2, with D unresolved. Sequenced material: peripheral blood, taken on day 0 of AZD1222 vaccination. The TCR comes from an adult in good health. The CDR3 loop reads CASSLTDYYGYTF. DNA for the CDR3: TGTGCCAGCAGCTTGACAGACTACTATGGCTACACCTTC.